This T cell receptor beta chain was identified during a study of blood T cells in healthy people across ages. This clonotype occurred a few times. Its antigen is undetermined. Primers used in a second PCR of roughly 7 to 12 cycles were a sample-barcoded 5' primer and a J-beta primer mix. At least 2.5 million CDR3-containing paired-end reads were obtained per sample. MiXCR was run by TCRdb on the 5' RACE reads, yielding one entry per CDR3 protein. The table has fewer than 600,000 distinct CDR3 sequences, roughly a quarter seen once; the top ten hold about 3.3%. The study's findings and limits: Estimates drawn from one million T cells were deemed to understate diversity.

Per sample, at least 5 micrograms of total RNA were extracted. CDR3 length: 14 amino acids. Germline-derived CDR1 and CDR2 are SGHRS and YFSETQ. The J segment lost 5 bases and the V segment lost 3 bases, leaving 2 bases of the junction unmatched. These sequences were also reported in another study, on T cells of mothers and their children. From that paper: Each child gave 2.9 million or so TCR beta CDR3 reads (each mother, over 8.5 million).

The clonotype originates from a boy between 2 and 10 years old in good health. The sequencing input was blood. The chain couples TRBV5-1 to TRBJ2-2, with 9 bases aligning to TRBD1. The CDR3 DNA is TGCGCCAGCAGCTACGGACAGGGGACCGGGGAGCTGTTTTTT. Translating gives CASSYGQGTGELFF.